The sequence of this T cell receptor beta chain was determined in a study of T cell changes during pregnancy in multiple sclerosis. In germline, CDR1 is MGHDK, CDR2 SYGVNS. The CDR3 length is 14 residues. V was trimmed by 4 bases and J by 5 bases, leaving 11 bases between them. Sequenced by immunoSEQ multiplex PCR; TCRdb stores in-frame clones only, minus some. The sample gives 40,000 to 50,000 clones, around 93% of which show up once; roughly 8.1% is in the top ten. The chain links TRBV25-1 to TRBJ2-2; a weak D match, TRBD1 (6 bases). This clonotype was sampled from a female donor with multiple sclerosis, enrolled in a pregnancy study. The source material was CD8+ T cells from peripheral blood mononuclear cells, sampled in the third trimester of pregnancy. CDR3: CASSGAGETGELFF. In nucleotides, the CDR3 is TGTGCCAGCAGTGGGGCAGGGGAGACCGGGGAGCTGTTTTTT.